The source of this T cell receptor (beta chain) is a study of cytomegalovirus exposure and HLA in healthy donors. Use of 60 Vbeta and 13 Jbeta primers characterized the PCR. Sequencing used immunoSEQ multiplex PCR; TCRdb keeps in-frame clones, though not all of them. Its table records roughly 53,000 clones. Germline V gene lookup returns CDR1 SNHLY and CDR2 FYNNEI. Trimming removed 6 bases from V and 2 bases from J, with 10 bases in between. There are 13 residues in the CDR3. Sequenced input: PBMCs. The chain links TRBV2 to TRBJ2-5, with D possibly matching TRBD1 (6 bases). This TCR derives from a man aged 18 to 35 in good health and CMV-seropositive. The CDR3 loop reads CASSPGQQETQYF. The CDR3 coding sequence is TGTGCCAGCAGCCCGGGACAACAAGAGACCCAGTACTTC.